This TCR beta chain appears in the sequencing data of a study of blood T cell repertoires in COVID-19. Trimming stripped 6 bases from V and 5 bases from J, with 14 bases between. CDR3 length equals 14 residues. In germline, CDR1 is MNHEY, CDR2 SMNVEV (reference sequence). This clone occurred once. Repertoires were generated with immunoSEQ multiplex PCR, while TCRdb's copy carries only in-frame clones and drops some. This sample has roughly 340,000 clones, with over 80% found just once. The source material was peripheral blood. The chain has TRBV27 and TRBJ1-5, with unresolved D. The source is a woman aged 45 to 65 with COVID-19, enrolled during active disease. CDR3 bases: TGTGCCAGCAGCTTAGCCGGGTCTGATCAGCCCCAGCATTTT. It specifies CASSLAGSDQPQHF.